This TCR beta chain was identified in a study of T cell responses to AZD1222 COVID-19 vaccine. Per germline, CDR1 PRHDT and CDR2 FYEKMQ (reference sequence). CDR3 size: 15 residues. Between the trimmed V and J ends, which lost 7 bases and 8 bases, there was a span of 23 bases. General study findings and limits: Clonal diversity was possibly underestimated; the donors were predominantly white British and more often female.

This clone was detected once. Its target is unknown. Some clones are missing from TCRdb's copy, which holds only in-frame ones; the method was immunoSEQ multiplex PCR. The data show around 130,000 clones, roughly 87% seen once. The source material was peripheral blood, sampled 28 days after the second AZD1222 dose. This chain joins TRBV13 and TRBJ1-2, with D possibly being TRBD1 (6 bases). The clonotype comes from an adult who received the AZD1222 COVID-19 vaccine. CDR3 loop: CASTPTSYPGVGYTF. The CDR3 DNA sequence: TGTGCCAGCACCCCGACCTCCTACCCAGGGGTCGGCTACACCTTC.